This T cell receptor beta chain was profiled in a study of molecular identifiers for immune sequencing clone quantification. Study-wide findings and caveats: Clonotypes topping 20 RNA copies carried over 97% of effector molecules but under 1% of naive ones. Jurkat TCR RNA spiked in from one cell (amid 800,000 to 1,000,000 naive cells) was reportedly detectable.

V was shortened by 2 bases and J by 7 bases, with 22 bases between the two germline ends. This CDR3 is 17 amino acids long. CDR1 is MNHEY and CDR2 is SVGEGT in the germline V gene. TCRdb re-called the PCR reads through MiXCR, storing one row per CDR3 protein. The repertoire includes approximately 670,000 distinct CDR3 sequences, less than 20% of them detected once, and around 0.86% sits in the top ten. This clonotype was observed at least ten times. Antigen: not known. The clonotype originates from a human donor in good health. Some libraries in this study had Jurkat cell RNA spiked in. The chain joins TRBV6-2 or TRBV6-3 to TRBJ2-3; a possible D gene is TRBD2 (5 bases). The sample comprised naive CD8+ T cells from blood, with Jurkat cell RNA spiked in. As for subset: FACS-sorted CD8+CD4-CCR7+CD45RA+ naive T cells. Here the CDR3 reads CASSYGRLAEGQNTQYF. The CDR3 DNA follows: TGTGCCAGCAGTTACGGTAGGCTAGCTGAAGGGCAGAATACGCAGTATTTT.